This TCR beta chain stems from a study of blood T cell repertoires in COVID-19. Overall study: COVID-19 samples collected from the United States, Italy and Spain covered acute and convalescent phases.

Measured with immunoSEQ multiplex PCR; TCRdb has only the in-frame clones, and not every one. This sample has some 270,000 clones; about 90% occur once, and the top ten carry approximately 2.3%. The germline V gene has CDR1 SGHTA and CDR2 FQGNSA. V gave up 4 bases and J gave up 0 bases, with 12 bases separating them. The CDR3 sequence is 15 residues long. Seattle's cohort entered during active infection and was followed longitudinally. This clonotype originated in a woman aged 55-70 years with COVID-19, enrolled during active disease. The chain couples TRBV7-2 to TRBJ1-2, with D unresolved. The specimen sequenced was peripheral blood. CDR3: CASSSPTPANYGYTF. The CDR3 DNA reads TGTGCCAGCAGCTCTCCCACACCAGCTAACTATGGCTACACCTTC. Filled out from reference TRBV7-2 and TRBJ1-2, the complete variable domain reads GAGVSQSPSNKVTEKGKDVELRCDPISGHTALYWYRQSLGQGLEFLIYFQGNSAPDKSGLPSDRFSAERTGGSVSTLTIQRTQQEDSAVYLCASSSPTPANYGYTFGSGTRLTVV.